Each of the 27 T cell receptor beta chains below was sequenced from the same sample in a study of T cells in Graves' hyperthyroidism and ophthalmopathy. From RNA transcripts, TCR beta CDR3 regions were amplified. Carried out on the TCR CDR3, a first-round RT-PCR used the HTBI primer set. TCRdb itself ran the multiplex PCR reads through MiXCR, one entry per CDR3 protein. The repertoire holds roughly 560,000 distinct CDR3 sequences, with 14% to 15% as singletons. Sequenced material: blood. These receptors were taken from a woman in her forties with Graves' ophthalmopathy.

This clonotype was detected a few times. This chain connects TRBV3-1 to TRBJ2-5, with TRBD1 identical over 7 bases. The CDR3 loop spans 14 amino acids. Trimming removed 3 bases from V and 3 bases from J; junction bases left unmatched: 4. CDR1 and CDR2 (germline): LGHDT, YNNKEL (reference sequence). Here the CDR3 reads CASSHVDREETQYF. The DNA for the CDR3 is TGTGCCAGCAGCCACGTAGACAGGGAAGAGACCCAGTACTTC.

Ten or more counts support this clonotype. The chain combines TRBV15 with TRBJ1-2; D is possibly TRBD1 (5 bases). The CDR3 sequence is 15 residues long. V was trimmed by 3 bases and J by 2 bases, leaving 13 bases between them. Germline V gives CDR1 LNHNV, CDR2 YYDKDF (reference sequence). This chain's CDR3 is CATSSSKGTNYGYTF. CDR3 bases: TGTGCCACCAGCAGCTCAAAAGGGACGAACTATGGCTACACCTTC.

This clonotype has ten or more counts. The chain links TRBV6-1 to TRBJ2-7, with D maybe TRBD2 (8 bases). Germline-derived CDR1 and CDR2 are MNHNS and SASEGT. Trimming shortened V by 8 bases and J by 1 base, and 18 bases separated the two germline ends. The CDR3 consists of 15 residues. CDR3 DNA: TGTGCCAGCTCCAGGGACAGCGGGGGTTCCTACGAGCAGTACTTC. Translating it yields CASSRDSGGSYEQYF.

At least ten counts were recorded for this clonotype. V usage is TRBV20-1 and J usage is TRBJ2-2; D could derive from TRBD1 or TRBD2 (6 bases each). CDR3 length equals 16 residues. The V end was cut by 6 bases, the J end by 1 base, with 18 bases between. The germline CDR1 and CDR2 sequences are DFQATT and SNEGSKA (reference sequence). The CDR3 protein is CSATEGHGKNTGELFF. The CDR3 region has the DNA TGCAGTGCAACGGAGGGACACGGGAAGAACACCGGGGAGCTGTTTTTT.

This clonotype was counted at least ten times. CDR3 sequence: CSARDKNYGYTF. CDR3 bases: TGCAGTGCTAGAGACAAAAACTATGGCTACACCTTC. The chain uses TRBV20-1 and TRBJ1-2; no firm D call. The CDR3 is 12 residues long. V was cut by 0 bases and J by 2 bases, with 4 bases left in between. The V gene's germline CDR1 is DFQATT and CDR2 SNEGSKA (reference sequence).

V usage is TRBV20-1 and J usage is TRBJ1-2; unclear D gene. Trimming pared 3 bases from V and 3 bases from J, leaving 8 bases between. The germline V gene encodes CDR1 DFQATT and CDR2 SNEGSKA (reference sequence). The CDR3 consists of 12 residues. The CDR3 loop is CSASVTDYGYTF. In DNA, the CDR3 is TGCAGTGCTAGTGTAACAGACTATGGCTACACCTTC.

This clonotype was detected ten times or more. V gene TRBV12-3 or TRBV12-4 combines with J gene TRBJ2-7; possibly TRBD1 or TRBD2 for D (6 bases each). The CDR3 contains 14 residues. V was pared by 7 bases and J by 5 bases, with 18 bases between. The CDR3 sequence is CASTGAAWGHEQYF. CDR3 sequence (DNA): TGTGCCAGCACGGGGGCGGCTTGGGGCCACGAGCAGTACTTC.

Concerning this clonotype: With a much larger clone just one base away, this may be a read error. The CDR3 ends on some other residue instead of the conserved phenylalanine or tryptophan, so this is likely a read error. The chain combines TRBV18 with TRBJ2-7; D may be TRBD1 (5 bases). The germline V and J ends were trimmed by 1 base and 6 bases, with 7 bases remaining between them. The CDR3 runs 12 residues. CDR1 and CDR2 (germline): KGHSH, LQKENI. The CDR3 loop is CASSPRQGEQYY. CDR3 coding DNA: TGTGCCAGCTCACCACGGCAGGGCGAGCAGTACTAC.

In this sample, this clonotype turned up many times. The chain couples TRBV2 to TRBJ2-7, with a possible D match to TRBD1 (6 bases). Deletions cut 6 bases from V and 0 bases from J, with 9 bases between. CDR1 is SNHLY, CDR2 FYNNEI, per germline. The CDR3 length is 13 residues. CDR3 protein: CASRQQGSYEQYF. DNA of the CDR3: TGTGCCAGCAGACAACAGGGCTCCTACGAGCAGTACTTC.

This clonotype occurred many times. The chain recombines TRBV6-5 with TRBJ2-7, with D possibly TRBD2 on 5 matching bases. Trimming shortened V by 0 bases and J by 2 bases, and 8 bases separated the two germline ends. Per germline, CDR1 MNHEY and CDR2 SVGAGI. CDR3 length equals 14 residues. The CDR3 sequence is CASSYSDGAYEQYF. DNA of the CDR3: TGTGCCAGCAGTTACTCCGACGGGGCCTACGAGCAGTACTTC.

In DNA, the CDR3 is TGTGCCAGCAGCTTAGAGGGAGGCGGAAACATTCAGTACTTC. This codes for CASSLEGGGNIQYF. V gene TRBV7-9 combines with J gene TRBJ2-4; D might be TRBD2 (6 bases). This CDR3 has 14 amino acids. Germline CDR1 reads SEHNR; CDR2 reads FQNEAQ (reference sequence). Trimming left V 1 base short and J 6 bases short, with 10 bases between.

This clonotype showed up just a few times. The chain joins TRBV30 to TRBJ2-7; perhaps TRBD2 as D (5 bases). The CDR3 consists of 12 residues. In germline, CDR1 is GTSNPN, CDR2 SVGIG (reference sequence). Between the trimmed V and J ends, which lost 0 bases and 5 bases, there was a span of 8 bases. The CDR3 spells CAWSVAANEQYF. CDR3 nucleotide sequence: TGTGCCTGGAGTGTAGCGGCGAACGAGCAGTACTTC. Based on the CDR3 plus reference TRBV30 and TRBJ2-7, the full variable domain is SQTIHQWPATLVQPVGSPLSLECTVEGTSNPNLYWYRQAAGRGLQLLFYSVGIGQISSEVPQNLSASRPQDRQFILSSKKLLLSDSGFYLCAWSVAANEQYFGPGTRLTVT.

This clonotype was picked up many times. The chain joins TRBV28 to TRBJ2-7, with TRBD1 identical over 9 bases. V gave up 10 bases and J gave up 9 bases; unmatched junction bases: 13. The CDR3 consists of 13 residues. Germline lookup yields CDR1 MDHEN and CDR2 SYDVKM. As DNA, the CDR3 is TGTGCCACCTCCGGGACAGGGAAACTGACGCAGTACTTC. It is translated as CATSGTGKLTQYF.

This clonotype was observed many times. The V gene is TRBV29-1, the J gene TRBJ2-5, with unresolved D. V lost 1 base to trimming and J lost 13 bases, with 4 bases between them. CDR1 is SQVTM and CDR2 is ANQGSEA in the germline V gene. The CDR3 length is 8 residues. CDR3 bases: TGCAGCGTTGAAGTAGGGTACTTC. Protein sequence: CSVEVGYF.

At least ten counts were recorded for this clonotype. The chain recombines TRBV19 with TRBJ2-5; 8 bases match TRBD1. This CDR3 has 16 residues. J gave up 2 bases and V 3 bases, and 8 bases lay outside the gene matches. Germline lookup yields CDR1 LNHDA and CDR2 SQIVND (reference sequence). CDR3: CASSIEDRGWQETQYF. Written as DNA, the CDR3 is TGTGCCAGTAGTATTGAAGACAGGGGCTGGCAAGAGACCCAGTACTTC.

The rearrangement uses TRBV27 and TRBJ2-5; 7 bases are a match to TRBD2. Germline CDR1 and CDR2: MNHEY and SMNVEV (reference sequence). CDR3 size: 13 residues. V was clipped by 6 bases and J by 5 bases; unmatched bases: 6. CDR3: CASSGDYLETQYF. In DNA, the CDR3 is TGTGCCAGCAGCGGGGACTACCTGGAGACCCAGTACTTC.

This chain links TRBV30 with TRBJ2-7; D possibly corresponds to TRBD1 (6 bases). V lost 3 bases, J lost 2 bases, and 11 bases lay in between. Germline lookup yields CDR1 GTSNPN and CDR2 SVGIG (reference sequence). The CDR3 consists of 13 residues. Written as DNA, the CDR3 is TGTGCCTGGAGCCAGGGGATTACCTACGAGCAGTACTTC. It codes for CAWSQGITYEQYF. The full variable domain, completed using reference TRBV30 and TRBJ2-7, is SQTIHQWPATLVQPVGSPLSLECTVEGTSNPNLYWYRQAAGRGLQLLFYSVGIGQISSEVPQNLSASRPQDRQFILSSKKLLLSDSGFYLCAWSQGITYEQYFGPGTRLTVT.

This clonotype was observed many times. As DNA, the CDR3 is TGTGCCAGCAGCCCGTCCCGGGACCTGGACTCCTACGAGCAGTACTTC. It yields the protein CASSPSRDLDSYEQYF. The rearrangement uses TRBV4-2 and TRBJ2-7; D possibly matches TRBD1 or TRBD2 (5 bases each). Germline V gene lookup returns CDR1 LGHNA and CDR2 YNFKEQ. The CDR3 is made up of 16 amino acids. Trimming stripped 4 bases from V and 0 bases from J, with 16 bases between.

This clonotype was seen ten or more times. The chain carries TRBV28 and TRBJ2-6; D is undetermined. The CDR3 runs 15 residues. Germline CDR1 is MDHEN and CDR2 is SYDVKM. Between the trimmed V and J ends, which lost 5 bases and 4 bases, there was a span of 12 bases. CDR3 DNA: TGTGCCAGCAGTCTTACACAGCCCGGGGCCAACGTCCTGACTTTC. It specifies CASSLTQPGANVLTF. The whole variable domain, remainder taken from reference TRBV28 and TRBJ2-6, is DVKVTQSSRYLVKRTGEKVFLECVQDMDHENMFWYRQDPGLGLRLIYFSYDVKMKEKGDIPEGYSVSREKKERFSLILESASTNQTSMYLCASSLTQPGANVLTFGAGSRLTVL.

This clonotype was seen many times. V gene TRBV10-3 combines with J gene TRBJ1-5; no definite D call. V lost 2 bases to trimming and J lost 2 bases, with 7 bases between them. Germline V lookup: CDR1 ENHRY, CDR2 SYGVKD. The CDR3 is 14 amino acids. CDR3 bases: TGTGCCATCAGTGAGGTCCAGGGCAATCAGCCCCAGCATTTT. It is translated as CAISEVQGNQPQHF.

This clonotype occurred a few times. The chain has TRBV6-2 or TRBV6-3 and TRBJ2-2, with D possibly matching TRBD1 (6 bases). The V end was cut by 2 bases, the J end by 5 bases, with 9 bases between. This CDR3 has 14 residues. Germline V gene sequence: CDR1 MNHEY, CDR2 SVGEGT. In DNA, the CDR3 is TGTGCCAGCAGTTACACGGGACATACCGGGGAGCTGTTTTTT. Protein sequence: CASSYTGHTGELFF.

In its sample, this clonotype was seen many times. The chain carries TRBV12-3 or TRBV12-4 and TRBJ1-5; D remains ambiguous. This CDR3 has 14 residues. The V gene lost 3 bases and the J gene lost 0 bases, with 6 bases spanning the gap. The CDR3 DNA sequence: TGTGCCAGCAGTTTCGGGGATAGCAATCAGCCCCAGCATTTT. It specifies CASSFGDSNQPQHF.

In its sample, this clonotype was seen a few times. The chain joins TRBV7-2 to TRBJ2-5; possible D gene TRBD2, 6 bases. The V end was cut by 0 bases, the J end by 4 bases, with 15 bases between. Germline V gives CDR1 SGHTA, CDR2 FQGNSA. This CDR3 has 16 residues. DNA of the CDR3: TGTGCCAGCAGCTTAGCGGTAGCGGAGAGGGGAGAGACCCAGTACTTC. It encodes CASSLAVAERGETQYF.

There are many counts of this clonotype. The V call is TRBV19, the J call TRBJ1-5; the match to TRBD1 covers 8 bases. After removal of 7 bases from V and 7 bases from J, the junction contained 9 bases not matched to a gene. CDR1 and CDR2 (germline): LNHDA, SQIVND (reference sequence). This CDR3 is 14 amino acids long. The CDR3 reads CASTPWTGLQPQHF. CDR3 in DNA: TGTGCCAGTACCCCCTGGACAGGGTTACAGCCCCAGCATTTT.

There are many counts of this clonotype. The gene calls are TRBV6-1 and TRBJ1-5; TRBD1 is a possible D gene (6 bases). V gave up 0 bases and J gave up 8 bases, with 17 bases separating them. Per germline, CDR1 MNHNS and CDR2 SASEGT. The CDR3 runs to 16 residues. The chain's CDR3 is CASSEATSGGLKPQHF. Written as DNA, the CDR3 is TGTGCCAGCAGTGAAGCGACATCGGGGGGGCTGAAGCCCCAGCATTTT.

There are a few counts of this clonotype. The J gene is TRBJ1-1, the V gene TRBV6-5, with D possibly being TRBD1 (5 bases). V was shortened by 2 bases and J by 0 bases, with 10 bases between the two germline ends. The CDR3 runs 15 residues. Per the germline V gene, CDR1 is MNHEY and CDR2 is SVGAGI. CDR3 bases: TGTGCCAGCAGTTACCTCGGGACGTTGAACACTGAAGCTTTCTTT. This sequence encodes CASSYLGTLNTEAFF.

This clonotype was counted ten times or more. V usage is TRBV6-2 or TRBV6-3 and J usage is TRBJ1-2; D may be TRBD1 (5 bases). Germline V gene sequence: CDR1 MNHEY, CDR2 SVGEGT. The V gene lost 2 bases and the J gene lost 6 bases, with 19 bases spanning the gap. The CDR3 contains 16 residues. The CDR3 DNA reads as TGTGCCAGCAGTTACGGGAGTGGGGTCAGGGAAGATGGCTACACCTTC. Translating gives CASSYGSGVREDGYTF.